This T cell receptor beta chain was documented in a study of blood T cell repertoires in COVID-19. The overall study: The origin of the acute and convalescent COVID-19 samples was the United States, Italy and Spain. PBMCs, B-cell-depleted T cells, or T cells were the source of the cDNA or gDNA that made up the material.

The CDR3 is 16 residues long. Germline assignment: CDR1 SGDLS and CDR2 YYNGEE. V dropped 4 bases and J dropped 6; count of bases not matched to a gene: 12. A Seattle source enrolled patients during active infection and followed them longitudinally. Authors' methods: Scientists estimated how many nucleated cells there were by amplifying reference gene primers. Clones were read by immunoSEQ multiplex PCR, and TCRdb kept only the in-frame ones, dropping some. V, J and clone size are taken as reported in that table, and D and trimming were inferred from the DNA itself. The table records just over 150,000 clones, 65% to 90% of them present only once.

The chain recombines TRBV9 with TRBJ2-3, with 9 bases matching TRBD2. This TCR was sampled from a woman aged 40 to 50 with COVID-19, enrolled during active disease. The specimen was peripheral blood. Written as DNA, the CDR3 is TGTGCCAGCAGCCCACGACTAGCGGATCAAGGGGATACGCAGTATTTT. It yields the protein CASSPRLADQGDTQYF.